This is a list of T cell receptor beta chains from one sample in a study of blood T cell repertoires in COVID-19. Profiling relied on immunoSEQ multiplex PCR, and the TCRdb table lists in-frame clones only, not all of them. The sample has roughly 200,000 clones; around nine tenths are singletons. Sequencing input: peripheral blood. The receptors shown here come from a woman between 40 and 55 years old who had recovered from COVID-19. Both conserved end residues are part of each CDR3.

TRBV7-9	CASSFLLLTDTQYF
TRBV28	CASSLNEGLSYGYTF
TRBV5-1	CASSLWSQKNTGELFF
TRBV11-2	CASSYGTGINYGYTF
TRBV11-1	CASSLTGLTDTQYF
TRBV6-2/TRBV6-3	CASSSAGSDTEAFF
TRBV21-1	CASSNNRRGDQPQHF
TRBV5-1	CASSITSGMNTGELFF
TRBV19	CASSTGQDGTYEQYF
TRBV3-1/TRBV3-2	CASSHHRDLTDTQYF
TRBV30	CAWSPGLAGVRDEQYF
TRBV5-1	CASSLGLSGGTGELFF
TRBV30	CAYKGNREYNSNQPQHF
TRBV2	CASRDSGTDTQYF
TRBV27	CASSLLSGSGETQYF
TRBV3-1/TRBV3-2	CASSPHRVSSGNTIYF
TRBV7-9	CASSPRGYTGELFF
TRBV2	CASRGASGYNEQFF
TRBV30	CAWSVLRTTFMNEQFF
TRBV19	CASSKTGFRYEQYF
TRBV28	CASSLPGLAGPGRAYEQYF
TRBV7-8	CASSLQGAWGQPQHF
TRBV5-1	CASSAGQGPGDTEAFF
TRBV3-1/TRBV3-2	CASSHRGQHTGELFF
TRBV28	CASSLYGSPSGRHTGELFF
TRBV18	CASSPRQGDEQYF
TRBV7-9	CASSLARQGATEAFF
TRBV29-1	CSVTGTRSDTQYF
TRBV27	CASSQGQGASGLFF
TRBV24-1	CATSDALAGVSNEQFF